Sequencing of this TCR beta chain was carried out in a study of OX40 agonist ivuxolimab in advanced cancers. Study-level background: Patients were treated with intravenous ivuxolimab, dosed at 0.01 to 10 mg/kg and infused every 2 weeks. Overall study results and limits: On average, a greater number of expanded clones characterised CD8+ T cells relative to CD4+.

V dropped 1 base and J dropped 4; count of bases not matched to a gene: 5. CDR1 SGDLS and CDR2 YYNGEE come from the germline V gene. The CDR3 is 15 residues long. Patients were ineligible given autoimmune disease history or systemic immunosuppression. A note on this clone: The antigen remains unidentified.

The method was immunoSEQ multiplex PCR; TCRdb's version includes in-frame clones alone and lacks a portion of them. The sample lists about 24,000 clones, approximately 88% occurring once. The sequence came from an adult with an advanced solid tumor such as melanoma, head and neck, liver or kidney cancer. This specimen consisted of CD4+ or CD8+ T cells sorted from blood, obtained in a trial of the OX40 agonist ivuxolimab. This chain joins TRBV9 and TRBJ1-3; 7 bases are shared with TRBD1. CDR3 loop: CASSVTTGQGNTIYF. CDR3 nucleotide sequence: TGTGCCAGCAGCGTAACGACAGGGCAGGGAAACACCATATATTTT.